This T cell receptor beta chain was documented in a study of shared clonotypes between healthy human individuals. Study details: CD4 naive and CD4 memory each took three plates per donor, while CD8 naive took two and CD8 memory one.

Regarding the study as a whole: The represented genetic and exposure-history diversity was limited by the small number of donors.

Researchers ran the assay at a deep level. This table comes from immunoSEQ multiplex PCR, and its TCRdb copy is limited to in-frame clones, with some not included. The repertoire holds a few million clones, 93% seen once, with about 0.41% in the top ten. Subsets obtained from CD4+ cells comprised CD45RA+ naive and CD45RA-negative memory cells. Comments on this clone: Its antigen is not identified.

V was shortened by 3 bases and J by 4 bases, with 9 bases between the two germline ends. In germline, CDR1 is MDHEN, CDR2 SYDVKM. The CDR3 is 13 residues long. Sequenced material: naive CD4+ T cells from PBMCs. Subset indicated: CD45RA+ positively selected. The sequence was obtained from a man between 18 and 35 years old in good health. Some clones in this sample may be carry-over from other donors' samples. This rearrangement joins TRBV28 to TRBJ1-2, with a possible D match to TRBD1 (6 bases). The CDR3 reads CASSFDRSYGYTF. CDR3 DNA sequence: TGTGCCAGCAGTTTCGACAGGTCCTATGGCTACACCTTC.